This is a list of T cell receptor beta chains from one sample in a study of blood T cell repertoires in COVID-19. TCRdb's table, derived via immunoSEQ multiplex PCR, lists solely in-frame clones and lacks some. The sample includes around 300,000 clones, more than 75% seen only once; the top ten take around 2%. Sample: PBMCs or T cells enriched from blood (not recorded which). The receptor source for this set is a woman in her sixties in a cohort exposed to, infected with or recovered from COVID-19 (not recorded which). CDR3s include the opening cysteine and the closing phenylalanine or tryptophan. A D gene is named only where the DNA matches it firmly. The size of a clone is reported for some rows only, either as once, few or many, or as a class for expanded clones.

V gene: TRBV30
clone size: -
D gene: -
J gene: TRBJ2-7
CDR3 DNA: TGTGCCTGGAGTGGACTGGGAGCCTCCTACGAGCAGTACTTC
CDR3 protein: CAWSGLGASYEQYF

V gene: TRBV7-2
clone size: -
D gene: TRBD2
J gene: TRBJ2-5
CDR3 DNA: TGTGCCAGCAGCTTCCGGACTAGCGGGAGTGGTGGGGAGACCCAGTACTTC
CDR3 protein: CASSFRTSGSGGETQYF

V gene: TRBV2
clone size: -
D gene: -
J gene: TRBJ2-1
CDR3 DNA: TGTGCCAGCACGAACGACAGGTCGGCCTCCTACAATGAGCAGTTCTTC
CDR3 protein: CASTNDRSASYNEQFF

V gene: TRBV19
clone size: once
D gene: -
J gene: TRBJ1-5
CDR3 DNA: TGTGCCAGTAGTCCCCGCAGAAGACAGGCGGGGGAGCCCCAGCATTTT
CDR3 protein: CASSPRRRQAGEPQHF

V gene: TRBV27
clone size: once
D gene: TRBD1
J gene: TRBJ1-2
CDR3 DNA: TGTGCCAGCAGTCTAACAGGGGCTGCTAACTATGGCTACACCTTC
CDR3 protein: CASSLTGAANYGYTF

V gene: TRBV7-9
clone size: -
D gene: TRBD1
J gene: TRBJ1-4
CDR3 DNA: TGTGCCAGCAGCTTCCCGACAGGGGGAGCTGAAAAACTGTTTTTT
CDR3 protein: CASSFPTGGAEKLFF

V gene: TRBV7-9
clone size: -
D gene: -
J gene: TRBJ2-2
CDR3 DNA: TGTGCCAGCAGCCAGGACAGCTCCACCGGGGAGCTGTTTTTT
CDR3 protein: CASSQDSSTGELFF

V gene: TRBV11-2
clone size: -
D gene: -
J gene: TRBJ2-1
CDR3 DNA: TGTGCCAGCAGCCGAACCCGGGACTACAATGAGCAGTTCTTC
CDR3 protein: CASSRTRDYNEQFF

V gene: TRBV7-3
clone size: -
D gene: -
J gene: TRBJ2-3
CDR3 DNA: TGTGCCAGCAGCTTTGTAGGGGCTACGCAGTATTTT
CDR3 protein: CASSFVGATQYF

V gene: TRBV25-1
clone size: -
D gene: -
J gene: TRBJ2-7
CDR3 DNA: TGTGCCAGCAGTGCTCTATACGAGCAGTACTTC
CDR3 protein: CASSALYEQYF

V gene: TRBV28
clone size: -
D gene: -
J gene: TRBJ2-7
CDR3 DNA: TGTGCCAGCAGTTTAAAGACGGCGGTGGTCCGAGGGCAGTACTTC
CDR3 protein: CASSLKTAVVRGQYF

V gene: TRBV12-5
clone size: -
D gene: TRBD1
J gene: TRBJ2-5
CDR3 DNA: TGTGCTAGTGGTTTGGGGATCTCGACAGGGAGAGAGACCCAGTACTTC
CDR3 protein: CASGLGISTGRETQYF

V gene: TRBV15
clone size: -
D gene: -
J gene: TRBJ1-1
CDR3 DNA: TGTGCCACCAGCAGAGATCGGGATTACATGAACACTGAAGCTTTCTTT
CDR3 protein: CATSRDRDYMNTEAFF

V gene: TRBV10-2
clone size: -
D gene: -
J gene: TRBJ1-2
CDR3 DNA: TGCGCCAGCAGTGAGTCCCCGTGGAGGGTCTATGGCTACACCTTC
CDR3 protein: CASSESPWRVYGYTF

V gene: TRBV27
clone size: -
D gene: -
J gene: TRBJ1-6
CDR3 DNA: TGTGCCAGCAGTTCCGGGGAAGGGCGATCACCCCTCCACTTT
CDR3 protein: CASSSGEGRSPLHF

V gene: TRBV3-1/TRBV3-2
clone size: -
D gene: -
J gene: TRBJ2-7
CDR3 DNA: TGTGCCAGCAGCCTCCGAGCGGAAAGCTCCTACGAGCAGTACTTC
CDR3 protein: CASSLRAESSYEQYF

V gene: TRBV7-2
clone size: -
D gene: -
J gene: TRBJ2-7
CDR3 DNA: TGTGCCAGCAGCTCACGAGTGGCAAGCCGCGGCGAGCAGTACTTC
CDR3 protein: CASSSRVASRGEQYF

V gene: TRBV19
clone size: -
D gene: TRBD1
J gene: TRBJ1-1
CDR3 DNA: TGTGCCAGTACCCGGACAGGGCGGCCTGAAGCTTTCTTT
CDR3 protein: CASTRTGRPEAFF

V gene: TRBV6-5
clone size: -
D gene: -
J gene: TRBJ1-2
CDR3 DNA: TGTGCCAGCAGTTACACAGTCTCTAACTATGGCTACACCTTC
CDR3 protein: CASSYTVSNYGYTF

V gene: TRBV24-1
clone size: -
D gene: TRBD2
J gene: TRBJ2-2
CDR3 DNA: TGTGCCACATCTAGCGGAGGGAACACCGGGGAGCTGTTTTTT
CDR3 protein: CATSSGGNTGELFF

V gene: TRBV9
clone size: -
D gene: -
J gene: TRBJ1-4
CDR3 DNA: TGTGCCAGCAGCGGGGGCGGGGCCCTGGGGGAAAAACTGTTTTTT
CDR3 protein: CASSGGGALGEKLFF

V gene: TRBV5-1
clone size: once
D gene: TRBD2
J gene: TRBJ2-7
CDR3 DNA: TGCGCCAGCAGCTTGAGGACTAGCGGGGACCGGGCCTACGAGCAGTACTTC
CDR3 protein: CASSLRTSGDRAYEQYF

V gene: TRBV5-5
clone size: -
D gene: TRBD2
J gene: TRBJ2-7
CDR3 DNA: TGTGCCAGCAGTTCGACTAGCGGGAGGTACGAGCAGTACTTC
CDR3 protein: CASSSTSGRYEQYF

V gene: TRBV29-1
clone size: -
D gene: -
J gene: TRBJ1-2
CDR3 DNA: TGCAGCTCCCGCCGGGACACCGAGAACGGCTACACCTTC
CDR3 protein: CSSRRDTENGYTF

V gene: TRBV30
clone size: -
D gene: TRBD2
J gene: TRBJ2-2
CDR3 DNA: TGTGCCTGGAAGGGACTAGCGGGAGGATATACGAACACCGGGGAGCTGTTTTTT
CDR3 protein: CAWKGLAGGYTNTGELFF

V gene: TRBV30
clone size: -
D gene: TRBD1
J gene: TRBJ2-7
CDR3 DNA: TGTGCCTGGAGTGAATCCCGGGACAGGCCGAGCTACGAGCAGTACTTC
CDR3 protein: CAWSESRDRPSYEQYF

V gene: TRBV7-2
clone size: -
D gene: -
J gene: TRBJ1-3
CDR3 DNA: TGTGCCAGCAGTCGAACAGCGGCAAGAGGAAACACCATATATTTT
CDR3 protein: CASSRTAARGNTIYF

V gene: TRBV7-2
clone size: -
D gene: -
J gene: TRBJ1-1
CDR3 DNA: TGTGCCAGCAGCTTGGGACCGGGGGACACTGAAGCTTTCTTT
CDR3 protein: CASSLGPGDTEAFF

V gene: TRBV25-1
clone size: -
D gene: TRBD1
J gene: TRBJ1-6
CDR3 DNA: TGTGCCAGCAGTGCTCCCCCGGGACAGGGTTCGCCCCTCCACTTT
CDR3 protein: CASSAPPGQGSPLHF

V gene: TRBV29-1
clone size: -
D gene: -
J gene: TRBJ1-5
CDR3 DNA: TGCAGCGTTGCCGGGGGGGGCGCGAATCAGCCCCAGCATTTT
CDR3 protein: CSVAGGGANQPQHF

V gene: TRBV15
clone size: -
D gene: -
J gene: TRBJ1-4
CDR3 DNA: TGTGCCACCAGCAGAGATCGGGGAACTAATGAAAAACTGTTTTTT
CDR3 protein: CATSRDRGTNEKLFF

V gene: TRBV29-1
clone size: -
D gene: TRBD2
J gene: TRBJ2-1
CDR3 DNA: TGCAGCGTTGAGGAAGCGGGACCCTACAATGAGCAGTTCTTC
CDR3 protein: CSVEEAGPYNEQFF

V gene: TRBV6-5
clone size: once
D gene: TRBD2
J gene: TRBJ2-1
CDR3 DNA: TGTGCCAGCAGTTACGGTCCCAGCGGGAGATCCGATGAGCAGTTCTTC
CDR3 protein: CASSYGPSGRSDEQFF

V gene: TRBV2
clone size: -
D gene: -
J gene: TRBJ1-1
CDR3 DNA: TGTGCCAGCAGGGCAGGGGTCGCGGCCACTGAAGCTTTCTTT
CDR3 protein: CASRAGVAATEAFF

V gene: TRBV4-3
clone size: -
D gene: TRBD1
J gene: TRBJ1-4
CDR3 DNA: TGCGCCAGTTCTCCCGTACAGGGGGCTGGAAAACTGTTTTTT
CDR3 protein: CASSPVQGAGKLFF

V gene: TRBV20-1
clone size: -
D gene: TRBD1
J gene: TRBJ1-5
CDR3 DNA: TGCAGTGCTAGTACTTACAGGGGAAAGGAGAGCAATCAGCCCCAGCATTTT
CDR3 protein: CSASTYRGKESNQPQHF

V gene: TRBV6-5
clone size: -
D gene: -
J gene: TRBJ1-5
CDR3 DNA: TGTGCCAGTGGTCAGAATCAGCCCCAGCATTTT
CDR3 protein: CASGQNQPQHF

V gene: TRBV5-4
clone size: -
D gene: -
J gene: TRBJ2-2
CDR3 DNA: TGTGCCAGCAGTGGTATTGGGGGCCACACCGGGGAGCTGTTTTTT
CDR3 protein: CASSGIGGHTGELFF

V gene: TRBV6-5
clone size: -
D gene: TRBD2
J gene: TRBJ2-5
CDR3 DNA: TGTGCCAGCAGGACGGGACTAGCGGATCAAGAGACCCAGTACTTC
CDR3 protein: CASRTGLADQETQYF

V gene: TRBV6-2/TRBV6-3
clone size: -
D gene: TRBD2
J gene: TRBJ2-7
CDR3 DNA: TGTGCCAGCAGTACTAACGGACTAGCGGGAGCACTAGGCGAGCAGTACTTC
CDR3 protein: CASSTNGLAGALGEQYF

V gene: TRBV6-6
clone size: -
D gene: -
J gene: TRBJ1-2
CDR3 DNA: TGTGCCAGCAGTACAGGGACCCTCAACTATGGCTACACCTTC
CDR3 protein: CASSTGTLNYGYTF

V gene: TRBV7-9
clone size: -
D gene: -
J gene: TRBJ1-1
CDR3 DNA: TGTGCCAGCAGCCCCCCTAGCCGGACAGAAAGGGAGAACACTGAAGCTTTCTTT
CDR3 protein: CASSPPSRTERENTEAFF

V gene: TRBV10-3
clone size: -
D gene: -
J gene: TRBJ1-5
CDR3 DNA: TGTGCCATCAGTGATGGGGGCGCCGGTCAGCCCCAGCATTTT
CDR3 protein: CAISDGGAGQPQHF

V gene: TRBV4-3
clone size: -
D gene: TRBD1
J gene: TRBJ2-7
CDR3 DNA: TGCGCCAGCAGCCAAGATGGGACAGGGGGCGAGCAGTACTTC
CDR3 protein: CASSQDGTGGEQYF

V gene: TRBV7-2
clone size: -
D gene: TRBD2
J gene: TRBJ2-7
CDR3 DNA: TGTGCCAGCAGCTCCCGGACTAGCGGGAAGTACGAGCAGTACTTC
CDR3 protein: CASSSRTSGKYEQYF

V gene: TRBV12-3/TRBV12-4
clone size: many
D gene: -
J gene: TRBJ2-7
CDR3 DNA: TGTGCCAGCAGTTCATTAGCACACTACGAGCAGTACTTC
CDR3 protein: CASSSLAHYEQYF

V gene: TRBV29-1
clone size: -
D gene: TRBD1
J gene: TRBJ2-7
CDR3 DNA: TGCAGCGTTGAGGGAGGACAGGGGGTATCCGAGCAGTACTTC
CDR3 protein: CSVEGGQGVSEQYF

V gene: TRBV3-1/TRBV3-2
clone size: -
D gene: -
J gene: TRBJ2-7
CDR3 DNA: TGTGCCAGCAGCCAAGAGGAACTAGCTGTTAAAGAGCAGTACTTC
CDR3 protein: CASSQEELAVKEQYF

V gene: TRBV19
clone size: -
D gene: TRBD1
J gene: TRBJ1-1
CDR3 DNA: TGTGCCAGTAGGCAGACAGGGGGCGATACTGAAGCTTTCTTT
CDR3 protein: CASRQTGGDTEAFF

V gene: TRBV5-6
clone size: -
D gene: -
J gene: TRBJ2-7
CDR3 DNA: TGTGCCAGCGTAGGGGATCCAAACGGCTACGAGCAGTACTTC
CDR3 protein: CASVGDPNGYEQYF

V gene: TRBV9
clone size: -
D gene: TRBD1
J gene: TRBJ2-4
CDR3 DNA: TGTGCCAGCAGCCGATCCCGGGACAGGCGTTTTCTAGTAGCCAAAAACATTCAGTACTTC
CDR3 protein: CASSRSRDRRFLVAKNIQYF

V gene: TRBV6-2/TRBV6-3
clone size: -
D gene: -
J gene: TRBJ2-1
CDR3 DNA: TGTGCCAGCAGTTACTGGGGCGGAATCAATGAGCAGTTCTTC
CDR3 protein: CASSYWGGINEQFF

V gene: TRBV28
clone size: once
D gene: -
J gene: TRBJ1-1
CDR3 DNA: TGTGCCAGCATCGAACGCCTAAACACTGAAGCTTTCTTT
CDR3 protein: CASIERLNTEAFF

V gene: TRBV7-9
clone size: -
D gene: -
J gene: TRBJ2-1
CDR3 DNA: TGTGCCAGCAGCTTAGTGGTGGGTAGCCATGAGCAGTTCTTC
CDR3 protein: CASSLVVGSHEQFF